These T cell receptor beta chains were read from a single sample in a study of T cell repertoires in cytomegalovirus infection. The antigens these receptors bind are not known. TCRdb reprocessed the reads with MiXCR, giving one entry per CDR3 protein. The sample carries roughly 150,000 distinct CDR3 sequences, 25% to 35% recorded once. Sequenced material: CD8+ T cells from cultured PBMCs, taken from culture after CMV antigen stimulation. All receptors derive from a human donor in good health (CMV status not recorded). Some clones in this sample may be carry-over from other donors' samples. Both conserved end residues are trimmed from each CDR3. D genes are given only for firm matches.

>TRBJ2-1|TRBD1|TRBV12-5
ASGQDRAAYNEQF
>TRBJ2-2|NA|TRBV7-2
ASSLEVVTANTGELF
>TRBJ2-1|TRBD2|TRBV11-1
ASSAAGGRSEQF
>TRBJ2-1|NA|TRBV12-3/TRBV12-4
ASSLGTTDEQF
>TRBJ1-2|NA|TRBV27
ASSFPGTRGYT
>TRBJ1-1|NA|TRBV12-3/TRBV12-4
ASSSLDRLNTEAF
>TRBJ2-7|NA|TRBV27
ASSFGRTYGQY
>TRBJ2-1|NA|TRBV7-2
ASSLSSSLNSYNEQF
>TRBJ1-2|NA|TRBV6-6
ASSPTLFYGYT
>TRBJ1-3|NA|TRBV5-6
ASSSTDRVHTIY
>TRBJ2-5|NA|TRBV5-1
ASSLVGGDQETQY
>TRBJ2-3|TRBD2|TRBV7-2
ASSPDGTRET
>TRBJ2-7|NA|TRBV6-5
ASSYLRPPNEQY
>TRBJ2-4|NA|TRBV27
ASLSLDGKNIQY
>TRBJ2-2|TRBD2|TRBV5-7
ASSLTLSIWARRGDPNTGELF
>TRBJ1-2|NA|TRBV28
ASSLRETYGYT
>TRBJ2-1|NA|TRBV6-2/TRBV6-3
ASSYFGAHYNEQF
>TRBJ1-6|TRBD1|TRBV9
ASSIGTGYNSPLH
>TRBJ1-5|NA|TRBV7-8
ASSLLGALGSQPQH
>TRBJ1-5|NA|TRBV10-1
ASSERGWAGPHQPQH
>TRBJ2-4|TRBD1|TRBV28
ASRAGTGRNIQY
>TRBJ1-1|NA|TRBV19
ASKSGGDTEAF